This T cell receptor beta chain came from a study of blood T cells in healthy people across ages. The CDR3 loop spans 13 amino acids. V lost 1 base and J 4 bases, leaving 8 bases between the germline ends. Germline V gene data show CDR1 as SGHRS and CDR2 as YFSETQ. A second about 7 to 11 cycle PCR used barcoded and J-beta primers. TCRdb redid the calling of the 5' RACE reads with MiXCR, one entry per CDR3 protein. The table lists some 1,500,000 distinct CDR3 sequences, around 40% of them singletons. Collection of 8.5 to 10 milliliters of peripheral blood was performed for each donor. The chain recombines TRBV5-1 with TRBJ1-2; D unclear. The sample comprised blood. This clonotype was sampled from a woman younger than 30 in good health. This CDR3 reads CASSLTDFYGYTF. The CDR3 DNA follows: TGCGCCAGCAGCTTGACAGACTTCTATGGCTACACCTTC.